This T cell receptor (beta chain) is drawn from a study of regulatory T cells in long-lasting Graves disease. General study findings and limits: Whereas about a thousand public clonotypes were shared by new patients, persistent patients shared more, at a few thousand.

Time point defined: newly diagnosed GD, antithyroid drugs for less than 3 months. PBMCs provided the RNA from which the TCR library was made. In building TCR beta libraries, iRepertoire HTBI primers were used together with Arm-PCR of CDR3 regions. TCRdb called the multiplex PCR reads again in MiXCR, with one record for every CDR3 protein. The table lists approximately 250,000 distinct CDR3 sequences, around 17% of them singletons. The table lists this clonotype with many counts. The antigen remains unidentified. Its ends do not fully match the called genes, so a read error is possible. This receptor was taken from a female donor with Graves disease. The sequencing here drew on peripheral blood mononuclear cells (PBMCs), taken at new diagnosis, from a patient treated with antithyroid drugs.

Here the CDR3 reads CASSEGGGETQYF. The CDR3 nucleotides read TGTGCCAGTAGTGAGGGAGGTGGGGAGACCCAGTACTTC. The chain combines TRBV6-1 with TRBJ2-5, with a weak D call TRBD2 (6 bases). The germline V gene has CDR1 MNHNS and CDR2 SASEGT. CDR3 length: 13 residues.